This entry lists 12 T cell receptor beta chains sequenced from one sample in a study of T cells in tuberculosis (dated by TCRdb to the late 2010s). PBMC were thawed, rested overnight, stained with GMM-loaded CD1B tetramer, a Live/Dead dye and anti-CD3, and then sorted on a FACS Aria II. C32 glucose monomycolate purified from Rhodococcus equi was loaded onto CD1B tetramers. The receptor library was made with the immunoSEQ multiplex PCR assay. Here the immuneACCESS table is served through TCRdb, limited to in-frame sequences with V and J called. Missing clones are a known gap in these copies; in checked studies unresolved V genes cover under half, and the rest lacks a known reason. The sample has about 58,000 clones on record, approximately 88% of them singletons. The ten top clones hold about a fifth of the sample. Input material: CD1b-GMM tetramer-negative cells sorted from PBMCs. The meaning of the sample's cell subset or site label: T cells not binding CD1B-GMM tetramer, sorted from same donor. Source of these receptors: an adult woman with latent tuberculosis.

The rearrangement links TRBV28 to TRBJ1-2, with 12 bases identical to TRBD1. The germline V gene encodes CDR1 MDHEN and CDR2 SYDVKM. V trimming: 6 bases; J trimming: 4 bases; junction bases outside the gene matches: 9. The CDR3 is 16 amino acids. CDR3 loop: CASSPGQGAWAYGYTF. Here the CDR3 DNA reads TGTGCCAGCAGCCCGGGACAGGGGGCGTGGGCCTATGGCTACACCTTC.

In the case of this clone: A read error may produce the germline difference seen at one junction end. The chain has TRBV7-7 and TRBJ2-2; no definite D call. The CDR3 runs to 13 residues. Per germline, CDR1 SSHAT and CDR2 FNYEAQ (reference sequence). The CDR3 DNA sequence: TGTGCTAGCAGCCCGGGTGACACCGGGGAGCTGTTTTTT. This gives the protein CASSPGDTGELFF.

The chain joins TRBV18 to TRBJ1-2; weak D call: TRBD1 (5 bases). Between the trimmed V and J ends, which lost 6 bases and 3 bases, there was a span of 14 bases. CDR1 and CDR2 (germline): KGHSH, LQKENI. The CDR3 covers 14 residues. This CDR3 reads CASSQDRGDYGYTF. Here the CDR3 DNA reads TGTGCCAGCTCTCAAGACCGGGGGGACTATGGCTACACCTTC.

V is TRBV27 and J is TRBJ2-7; maybe TRBD2 (6 bases). CDR1 is MNHEY and CDR2 is SMNVEV in the germline V gene (reference sequence). This CDR3 spans 16 amino acids. V dropped 1 base and J dropped 0 bases, with 13 bases sitting between them. The CDR3 sequence: CASSLFPRESSYEQYF. The CDR3 bases are TGTGCCAGCAGTTTATTCCCACGGGAGAGCTCCTACGAGCAGTACTTC.

The chain uses TRBV15 and TRBJ2-7; 11 bases align to TRBD2. With V trimmed by 0 bases and J by 4 bases, 8 bases remained unmatched. Germline CDR1 reads LNHNV; CDR2 reads YYDKDF (reference sequence). The CDR3 extends over 17 amino acids. CDR3 in amino acids: CATSRDFKLAGAYEQYF. DNA of the CDR3: TGTGCCACCAGCAGAGATTTTAAACTAGCGGGAGCGTACGAGCAGTACTTC.

This clone was detected only a few times. This chain links TRBV6-6 with TRBJ1-2; D gene ambiguous. CDR3 length equals 11 residues. In germline, CDR1 is MNHNY, CDR2 SVGAGI (reference sequence). Trimming removed 9 bases from V and 4 bases from J, with 9 bases in between. For the CDR3, the DNA is TGTGCCAGTGATTCCAGCTATGGCTACACCTTC. Protein: CASDSSYGYTF.

This chain connects TRBV12-5 to TRBJ2-2; D may be TRBD1 (5 bases). Trimming shortened V by 6 bases and J by 5 bases, and 10 bases separated the two germline ends. Looked up from germline, CDR1 is LGHNT and CDR2 is FRNRAP. The CDR3 extends over 13 amino acids. CDR3 nucleotide sequence: TGTGCTAGTGGCCGAGACAGAACCGGGGAGCTGTTTTTT. Translating it yields CASGRDRTGELFF.

The chain is built from TRBV13 and TRBJ2-6, with D possibly matching TRBD1 (6 bases). Trimming cost V 5 bases and J 0 bases, with 8 bases left between them. The CDR3 loop spans 15 amino acids. Germline V lookup: CDR1 PRHDT, CDR2 FYEKMQ (reference sequence). CDR3 in amino acids: CASSPRGSGANVLTF. CDR3 sequence (DNA): TGTGCCAGCAGCCCCAGGGGCTCTGGGGCCAACGTCCTGACTTTC. Full variable domain (remainder filled in from reference TRBV13 and TRBJ2-6): AAGVIQSPRHLIKEKRETATLKCYPIPRHDTVYWYQQGPGQDPQFLISFYEKMQSDKGSIPDRFSAQQFSDYHSELNMSSLELGDSALYFCASSPRGSGANVLTFGAGSRLTVL.

The V call is TRBV29-1, the J call TRBJ1-6; D call uncertain. Trimming removed 6 bases from V and 5 bases from J, with 11 bases in between. Per the germline V gene, CDR1 is SQVTM and CDR2 is ANQGSEA. This CDR3 contains 13 residues. As DNA, the CDR3 is TGCAGCGTGCGTACAGATAATAATTCACCCCTCCACTTT. This encodes CSVRTDNNSPLHF.

The V gene is TRBV7-3, the J gene TRBJ1-1; no reliable D call. This CDR3 is built from 13 residues. Germline CDR1 is SGHTA and CDR2 is FQGTGA. The V end lost 3 bases, the J end lost 3 bases, and 8 bases lay between the germline ends. CDR3 DNA sequence: TGTGCCAGCAGCTTCGACGGGGACACTGAAGCTTTCTTT. Translating gives CASSFDGDTEAFF.

The V and J genes are TRBV6-5 and TRBJ2-7, with 11 bases fitting TRBD2. Looked up from germline, CDR1 is MNHEY and CDR2 is SVGAGI. V lost 4 bases, J lost 2 bases, and 4 bases stayed unmatched. This CDR3 contains 15 residues. DNA for the CDR3: TGTGCCAGCAGTTCTAGCGGGGGGTGGGCCTACGAGCAGTACTTC. This encodes CASSSSGGWAYEQYF.

The count of this clone is one. This chain joins TRBV4-3 and TRBJ2-5; TRBD2 matches at 8 bases. This CDR3 has 15 residues. J gave up 2 bases and V 0 bases, and 2 bases lay outside the gene matches. The germline gives CDR1 LGHNA, CDR2 YSLEER. The CDR3 sequence: CASSQERGGQETQYF. DNA for the CDR3: TGCGCCAGCAGCCAAGAACGCGGGGGGCAAGAGACCCAGTACTTC.